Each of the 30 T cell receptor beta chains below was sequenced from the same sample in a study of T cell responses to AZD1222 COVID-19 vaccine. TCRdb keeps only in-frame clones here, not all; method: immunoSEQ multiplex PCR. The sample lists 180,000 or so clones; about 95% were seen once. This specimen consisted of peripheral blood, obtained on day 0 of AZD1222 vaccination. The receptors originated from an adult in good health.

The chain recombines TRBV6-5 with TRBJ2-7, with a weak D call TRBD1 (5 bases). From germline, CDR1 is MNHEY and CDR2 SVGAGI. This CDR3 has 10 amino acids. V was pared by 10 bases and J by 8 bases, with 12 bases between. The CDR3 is CATDPGKQYF. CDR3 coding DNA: TGTGCCACCGACCCAGGGAAGCAGTACTTC.

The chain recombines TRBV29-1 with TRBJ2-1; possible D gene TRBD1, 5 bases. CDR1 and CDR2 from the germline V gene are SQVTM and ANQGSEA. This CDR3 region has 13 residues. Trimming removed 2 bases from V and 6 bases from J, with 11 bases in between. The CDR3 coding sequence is TGCAGCGTTGAAAGGCGTCAGGGCAATGAGCAGTTCTTC. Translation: CSVERRQGNEQFF.

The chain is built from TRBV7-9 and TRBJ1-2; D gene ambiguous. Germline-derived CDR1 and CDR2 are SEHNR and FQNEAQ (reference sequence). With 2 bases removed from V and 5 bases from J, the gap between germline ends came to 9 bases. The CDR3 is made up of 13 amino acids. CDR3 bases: TGTGCCAGCAGCTTAAGAAGGGATTATGGCTACACCTTC. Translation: CASSLRRDYGYTF.

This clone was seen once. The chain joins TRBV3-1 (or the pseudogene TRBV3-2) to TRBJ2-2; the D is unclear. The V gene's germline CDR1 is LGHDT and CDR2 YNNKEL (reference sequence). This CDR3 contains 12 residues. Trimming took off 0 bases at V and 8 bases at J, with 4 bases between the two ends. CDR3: CASSQEQGELFF. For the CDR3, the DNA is TGTGCCAGCAGCCAAGAACAGGGGGAGCTGTTTTTT.

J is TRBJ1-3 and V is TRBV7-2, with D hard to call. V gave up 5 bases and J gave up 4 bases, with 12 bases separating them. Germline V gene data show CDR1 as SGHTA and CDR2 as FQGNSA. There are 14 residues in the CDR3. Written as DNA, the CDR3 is TGTGCCAGCAGCCCGGAGAATTCCGGAAACACCATATATTTT. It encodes CASSPENSGNTIYF.

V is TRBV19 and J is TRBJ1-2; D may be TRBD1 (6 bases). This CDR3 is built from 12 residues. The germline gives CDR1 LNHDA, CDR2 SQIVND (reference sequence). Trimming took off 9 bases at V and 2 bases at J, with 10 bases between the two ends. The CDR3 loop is CASTQGNYGYTF. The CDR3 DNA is TGTGCCAGCACACAGGGAAACTATGGCTACACCTTC.

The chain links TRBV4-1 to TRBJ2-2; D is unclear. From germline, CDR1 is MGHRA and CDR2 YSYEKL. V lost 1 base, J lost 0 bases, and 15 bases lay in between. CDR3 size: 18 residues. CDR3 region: CASSQGMLTQANTGELFF. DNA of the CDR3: TGCGCCAGCAGCCAAGGGATGTTGACCCAGGCGAACACCGGGGAGCTGTTTTTT.

CDR3 nucleotide sequence: TGTGCCAGCTCCTTTAGGGGAAACACCGGGGAGCTGTTTTTT. This translates into CASSFRGNTGELFF. The chain uses TRBV19 and TRBJ2-2; D is perhaps TRBD1 (5 bases). CDR3 length equals 14 residues. CDR1 and CDR2 from the germline V gene are LNHDA and SQIVND (reference sequence). Trimming removed 9 bases at V and 2 bases at J, with 13 bases between.

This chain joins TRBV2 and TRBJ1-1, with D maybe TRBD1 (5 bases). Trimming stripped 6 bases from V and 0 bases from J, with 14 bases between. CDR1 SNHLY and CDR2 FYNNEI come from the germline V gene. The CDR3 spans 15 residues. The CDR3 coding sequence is TGTGCCAGCAGGGCATCGGGGCGCCTGAACACTGAAGCTTTCTTT. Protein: CASRASGRLNTEAFF.

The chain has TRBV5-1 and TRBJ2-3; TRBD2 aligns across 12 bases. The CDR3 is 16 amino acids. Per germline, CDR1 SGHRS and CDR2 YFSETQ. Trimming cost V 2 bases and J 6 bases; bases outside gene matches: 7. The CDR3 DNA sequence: TGCGCCAGCAGCTTCGGACTAGCGGGACAAACGGATACGCAGTATTTT. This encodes CASSFGLAGQTDTQYF.

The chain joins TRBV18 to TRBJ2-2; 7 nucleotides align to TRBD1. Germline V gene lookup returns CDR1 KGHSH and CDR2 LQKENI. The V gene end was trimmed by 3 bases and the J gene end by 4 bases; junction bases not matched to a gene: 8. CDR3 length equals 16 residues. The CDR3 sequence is CASSPVTGTVTGELFF. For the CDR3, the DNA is TGTGCCAGCTCACCGGTCACAGGGACAGTCACCGGGGAGCTGTTTTTT. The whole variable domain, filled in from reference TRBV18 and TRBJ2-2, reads NAGVMQNPRHLVRRRGQEARLRCSPMKGHSHVYWYRQLPEEGLKFMVYLQKENIIDESGMPKERFSAEFPKEGPSILRIQQVVRGDSAAYFCASSPVTGTVTGELFFGEGSRLTVL.

In DNA, the CDR3 is TGCAGTGCTAGTGGAAGTACCTCTAGCGGGGGGACCCAAGAGACCCAGTACTTC. Translation: CSASGSTSSGGTQETQYF. V and J are TRBV20-1 and TRBJ2-5; TRBD2 matches at 11 bases. The CDR3 totals 18 residues. V was clipped by 3 bases and J by 1 base; unmatched bases: 13. Per the germline V gene, CDR1 is DFQATT and CDR2 is SNEGSKA (reference sequence).

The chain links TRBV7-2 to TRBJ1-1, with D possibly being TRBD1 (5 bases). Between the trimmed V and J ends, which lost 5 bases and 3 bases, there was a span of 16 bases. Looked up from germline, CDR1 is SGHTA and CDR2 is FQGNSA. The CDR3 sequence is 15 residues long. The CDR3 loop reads CASSLAGRAYTEAFF. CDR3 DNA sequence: TGTGCCAGCAGCCTTGCGGGCAGGGCGTACACTGAAGCTTTCTTT.

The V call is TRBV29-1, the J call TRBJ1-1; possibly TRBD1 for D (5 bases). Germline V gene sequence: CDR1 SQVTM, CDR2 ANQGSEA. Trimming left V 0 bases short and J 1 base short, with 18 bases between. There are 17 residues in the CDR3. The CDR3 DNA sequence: TGCAGCGTTGAAGATCGTCGGGGCAGGCCCCGGAACACTGAAGCTTTCTTT. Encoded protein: CSVEDRRGRPRNTEAFF.

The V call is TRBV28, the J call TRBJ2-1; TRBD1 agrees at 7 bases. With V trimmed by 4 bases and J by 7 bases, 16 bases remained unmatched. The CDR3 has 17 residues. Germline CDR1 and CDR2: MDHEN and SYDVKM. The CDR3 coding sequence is TGTGCCAGCAGTTCCGGGTACGGGACAGAAGATCGGAATGAGCAGTTCTTC. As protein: CASSSGYGTEDRNEQFF.

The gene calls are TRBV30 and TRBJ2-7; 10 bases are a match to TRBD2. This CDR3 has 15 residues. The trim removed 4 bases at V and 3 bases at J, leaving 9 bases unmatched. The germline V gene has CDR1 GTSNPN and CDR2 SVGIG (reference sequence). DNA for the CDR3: TGTGCCTGGACGGAAGGGACTAGCGCGTACTACGAGCAGTACTTC. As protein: CAWTEGTSAYYEQYF.

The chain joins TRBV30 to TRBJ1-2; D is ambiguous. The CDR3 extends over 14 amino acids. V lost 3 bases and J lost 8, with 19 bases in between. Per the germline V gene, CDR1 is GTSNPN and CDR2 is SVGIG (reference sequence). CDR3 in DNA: TGTGCCTGGAGACCCGACCTATTCCAGGAAGGCTACACCTTC. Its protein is CAWRPDLFQEGYTF.

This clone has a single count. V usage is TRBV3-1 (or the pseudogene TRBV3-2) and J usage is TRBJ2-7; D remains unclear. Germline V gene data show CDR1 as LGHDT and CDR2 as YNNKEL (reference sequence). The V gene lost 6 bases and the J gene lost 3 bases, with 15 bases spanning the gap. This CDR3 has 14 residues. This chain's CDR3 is CASSPKAYHYEQYF. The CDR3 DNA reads TGTGCCAGCAGTCCCAAGGCCTACCACTACGAGCAGTACTTC.

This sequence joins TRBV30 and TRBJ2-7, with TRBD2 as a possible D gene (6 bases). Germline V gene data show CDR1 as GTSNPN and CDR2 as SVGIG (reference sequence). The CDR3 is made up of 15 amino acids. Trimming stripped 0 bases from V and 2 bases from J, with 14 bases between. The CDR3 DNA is TGTGCCTGGAGTGTAAAGGGGACTGGGGCCTACGAGCAGTACTTC. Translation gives CAWSVKGTGAYEQYF.

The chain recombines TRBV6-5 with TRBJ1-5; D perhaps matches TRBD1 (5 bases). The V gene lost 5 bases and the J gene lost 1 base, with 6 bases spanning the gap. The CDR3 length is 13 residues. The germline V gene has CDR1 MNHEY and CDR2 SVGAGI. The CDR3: CASSQGSNQPQHF. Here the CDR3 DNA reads TGTGCCAGCAGTCAGGGAAGCAATCAGCCCCAGCATTTT.

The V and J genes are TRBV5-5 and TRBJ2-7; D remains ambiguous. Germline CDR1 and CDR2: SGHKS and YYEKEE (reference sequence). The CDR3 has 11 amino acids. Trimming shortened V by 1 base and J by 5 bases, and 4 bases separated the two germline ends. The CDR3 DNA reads TGTGCCAGCAGCTTGACCCACGAGCAGTACTTC. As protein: CASSLTHEQYF. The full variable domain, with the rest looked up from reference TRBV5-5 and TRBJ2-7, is DAGVTQSPTHLIKTRGQQVTLRCSPISGHKSVSWYQQVLGQGPQFIFQYYEKEERGRGNFPDRFSARQFPNYSSELNVNALLLGDSALYLCASSLTHEQYFGPGTRLTVT.

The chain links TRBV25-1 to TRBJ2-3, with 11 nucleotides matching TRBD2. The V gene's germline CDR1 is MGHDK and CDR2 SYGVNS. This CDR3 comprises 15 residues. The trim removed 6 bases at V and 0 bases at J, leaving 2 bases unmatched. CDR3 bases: TGTGCCAGCAGCAGGACTAGCGGGAGCACAGATACGCAGTATTTT. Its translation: CASSRTSGSTDTQYF.

As DNA, the CDR3 is TGTGCCAGCAGCTTAACTCCCGCCTCATTCCAAGAGACCCAGTACTTC. Translating it yields CASSLTPASFQETQYF. This chain connects TRBV7-6 to TRBJ2-5; D is unclear. Between the trimmed V and J ends, which lost 2 bases and 1 base, there was a span of 14 bases. Germline V CDR1 and CDR2: SGHVS, FNYEAQ. This CDR3 contains 16 residues.

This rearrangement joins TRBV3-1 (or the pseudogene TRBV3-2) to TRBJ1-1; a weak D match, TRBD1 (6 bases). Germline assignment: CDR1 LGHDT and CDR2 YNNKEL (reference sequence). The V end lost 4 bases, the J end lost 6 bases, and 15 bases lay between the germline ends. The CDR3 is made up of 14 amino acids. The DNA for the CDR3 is TGTGCCAGCAGCCCCCGGGGGGACAAATCTGAAGCTTTCTTT. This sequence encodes CASSPRGDKSEAFF.

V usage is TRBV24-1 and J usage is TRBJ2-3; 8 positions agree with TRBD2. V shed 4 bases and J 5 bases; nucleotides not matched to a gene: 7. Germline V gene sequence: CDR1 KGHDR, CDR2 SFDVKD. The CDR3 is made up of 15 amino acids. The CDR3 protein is CATSDPGGPEDTQYF. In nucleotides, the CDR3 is TGTGCCACCAGTGACCCGGGAGGGCCGGAAGATACGCAGTATTTT.

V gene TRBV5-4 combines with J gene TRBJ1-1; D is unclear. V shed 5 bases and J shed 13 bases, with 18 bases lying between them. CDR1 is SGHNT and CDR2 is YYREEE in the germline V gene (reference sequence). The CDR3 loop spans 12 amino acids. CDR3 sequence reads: CASSPSRGVDFF. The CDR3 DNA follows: TGTGCCAGCAGTCCGAGCCGCGGAGTAGATTTCTTT.

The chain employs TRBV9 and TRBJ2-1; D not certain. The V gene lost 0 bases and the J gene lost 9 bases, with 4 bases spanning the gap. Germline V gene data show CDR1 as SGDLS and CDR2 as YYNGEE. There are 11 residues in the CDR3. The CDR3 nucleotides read TGTGCCAGCAGCGTAGATGCTGAGCAGTTCTTC. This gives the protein CASSVDAEQFF.

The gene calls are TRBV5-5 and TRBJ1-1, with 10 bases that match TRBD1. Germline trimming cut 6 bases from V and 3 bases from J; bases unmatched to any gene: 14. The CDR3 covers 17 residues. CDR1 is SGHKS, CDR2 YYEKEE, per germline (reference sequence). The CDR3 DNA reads TGTGCCAGCAACCGAGGAGGGCGGACAGGGGGATACACTGAAGCTTTCTTT. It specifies CASNRGGRTGGYTEAFF.

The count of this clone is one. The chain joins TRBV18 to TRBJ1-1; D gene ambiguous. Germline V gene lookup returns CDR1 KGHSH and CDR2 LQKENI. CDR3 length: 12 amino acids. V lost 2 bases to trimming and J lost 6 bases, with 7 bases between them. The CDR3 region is CASSPAGAEAFF. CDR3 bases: TGTGCCAGCTCACCAGCAGGAGCTGAAGCTTTCTTT.

CDR3 DNA: TGTGCCAGCAGCTCACCTACAAGCTCCAGCTCCTACGAGCAGTACTTC. Translating it yields CASSSPTSSSSYEQYF. The chain combines TRBV2 with TRBJ2-7; the D is unclear. The V end lost 6 bases, the J end lost 0 bases, and 18 bases lay between the germline ends. The CDR3 loop spans 16 amino acids. Germline V gene data show CDR1 as SNHLY and CDR2 as FYNNEI.